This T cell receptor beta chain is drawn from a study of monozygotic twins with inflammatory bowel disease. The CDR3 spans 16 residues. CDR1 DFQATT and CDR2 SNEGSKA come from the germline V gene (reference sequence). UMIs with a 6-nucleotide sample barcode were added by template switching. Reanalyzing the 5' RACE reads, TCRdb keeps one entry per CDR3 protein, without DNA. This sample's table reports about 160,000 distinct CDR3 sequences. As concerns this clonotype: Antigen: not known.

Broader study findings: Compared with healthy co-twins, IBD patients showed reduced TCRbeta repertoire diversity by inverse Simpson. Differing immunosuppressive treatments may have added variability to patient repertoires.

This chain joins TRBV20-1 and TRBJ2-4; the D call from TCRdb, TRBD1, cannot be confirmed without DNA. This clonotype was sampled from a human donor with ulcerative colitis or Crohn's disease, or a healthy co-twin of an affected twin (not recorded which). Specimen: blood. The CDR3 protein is CSARQDSELAKNIQYF.